The sequence of this T cell receptor (beta chain) was determined in a study of cytomegalovirus exposure and HLA in healthy donors. Study observations and caveats: Certain sequence variants were highly shared and formed a cluster, and this cluster was likely a sequencing artifact. Serostatus for CMV was the only available immune exposure information.

The PCR employed 60 Vbeta primers together with 13 Jbeta primers. Assay: immunoSEQ multiplex PCR; the TCRdb copy retains only in-frame clones and omits some. The table shows over 200,000 clones, with more than 70% occurring only once. About this clone itself: Its antigen is currently unknown.

The length of the CDR3 is 15 residues. The ends lost 4 bases at V and 6 bases at J; junction bases unmatched: 5. Germline V lookup: CDR1 MNHEY, CDR2 SMNVEV (reference sequence). The specimen was PBMCs. The J gene is TRBJ1-3, the V gene TRBV27; 11 bases fit TRBD1. The source of this sequence is a human donor in good health. The CDR3 loop is CASSSGTGGANTIYF. The CDR3, as DNA: TGTGCCAGCAGTTCCGGGACAGGGGGTGCAAACACCATATATTTT.